These 27 T cell receptor beta chains share one sample of origin, sequenced in a study of T cells in Graves' hyperthyroidism and ophthalmopathy. RNA transcripts provided the source from which TCR beta CDR3 regions were amplified. During a first-round RT-PCR of the TCR CDR3, the HTBI primer set was used. TCRdb passed the multiplex PCR reads through MiXCR, listing each CDR3 protein once. The data contain roughly 350,000 distinct CDR3 sequences, about 14% of them singletons. Material: blood. The receptors stem from a woman aged 25 to 45 with Graves' ophthalmopathy.

This clonotype appeared many times. This chain uses TRBV5-1 with TRBJ2-3; unclear D gene. The CDR3 is 14 amino acids. V lost 1 base to trimming and J lost 3 bases, with 9 bases between them. In germline, CDR1 is SGHRS, CDR2 YFSETQ. The CDR3 loop reads CASSLRVTTDTQYF. The CDR3 DNA follows: TGCGCCAGCAGCTTGCGAGTGACTACAGATACGCAGTATTTT.

V gene TRBV13 combines with J gene TRBJ2-1; tentatively, D is TRBD1 (6 bases). Germline V gene lookup returns CDR1 PRHDT and CDR2 FYEKMQ (reference sequence). With 4 bases removed from V and 8 bases from J, the gap between germline ends came to 18 bases. CDR3 length: 15 amino acids. CDR3 in amino acids: CASSWSGQGTDEQFF. Here the CDR3 DNA reads TGTGCCAGCAGCTGGAGCGGCCAGGGGACGGATGAGCAGTTCTTC.

The sample holds many counts of this clonotype. The genes are TRBV7-2 and TRBJ2-2; tentative D call: TRBD2 (5 bases). Germline assignment: CDR1 SGHTA and CDR2 FQGNSA. Deletions cut 5 bases from V and 4 bases from J, with 14 bases between. This CDR3 is 15 amino acids long. The CDR3 nucleotides read TGTGCCAGCAGCCCGAAAGTACTAGGCACCGGGGAGCTGTTTTTT. This codes for CASSPKVLGTGELFF.

The chain links TRBV2 to TRBJ2-5; 14 bases fit TRBD2. The CDR3 totals 18 residues. Germline CDR1 and CDR2: SNHLY and FYNNEI. V dropped 7 bases and J dropped 5; count of bases not matched to a gene: 15. The CDR3 here is CASTNTLRLAGGRETQYF. CDR3 DNA: TGTGCCAGCACCAATACACTGAGACTAGCGGGGGGGCGGGAGACCCAGTACTTC.

The sample holds many counts of this clonotype. The chain has TRBV20-1 and TRBJ2-3; D remains ambiguous. CDR3 length: 10 amino acids. Germline V gene sequence: CDR1 DFQATT, CDR2 SNEGSKA (reference sequence). Trimming took off 6 bases at V and 8 bases at J, with 9 bases between the two ends. The CDR3 coding sequence is TGCAGTGCCTCACAGATTACGCAGTATTTT. Translated: CSASQITQYF.

The gene calls are TRBV5-1 and TRBJ2-5; TRBD2 matches 7 bases. The CDR3 extends over 16 amino acids. After removal of 4 bases from V and 4 bases from J, the junction contained 13 bases not matched to a gene. Germline V gene data show CDR1 as SGHRS and CDR2 as YFSETQ. Here the CDR3 reads CASSPLGAGRGETQYF. CDR3 sequence (DNA): TGCGCCAGCAGCCCCCTTGGAGCGGGGAGAGGAGAGACCCAGTACTTC.

This rearrangement joins TRBV7-8 to TRBJ1-4; no firm D call. V was trimmed by 3 bases and J by 4 bases, leaving 15 bases between them. CDR1 and CDR2 (germline): SGHVS, FQNEAQ. The CDR3 runs to 16 residues. CDR3 sequence (DNA): TGTGCCAGCAGCTTTCGGTCTTGGACGTATAATGAAAAACTGTTTTTT. It is translated as CASSFRSWTYNEKLFF. The whole variable domain, filled in from reference TRBV7-8 and TRBJ1-4, reads GAGVSQSPRYKVAKRGQDVALRCDPISGHVSLFWYQQALGQGPEFLTYFQNEAQLDKSGLPSDRFFAERPEGSVSTLKIQRTQQEDSAVYLCASSFRSWTYNEKLFFGSGTQLSVL.

This clonotype came up a few times. The V gene is TRBV9, the J gene TRBJ2-5; D may be TRBD2 (6 bases). CDR3 length: 15 residues. V lost 0 bases to trimming and J lost 7 bases, with 16 bases between them. Germline CDR1 reads SGDLS; CDR2 reads YYNGEE. The CDR3 sequence is CASSVGDSYGGTQYF. DNA of the CDR3: TGTGCCAGCAGCGTAGGGGACTCCTACGGAGGGACCCAGTACTTC. Using reference TRBV9 and TRBJ2-5 for the parts outside the CDR3, the full variable domain is DSGVTQTPKHLITATGQRVTLRCSPRSGDLSVYWYQQSLDQGLQFLIQYYNGEERAKGNILERFSAQQFPDLHSELNLSSLELGDSALYFCASSVGDSYGGTQYFGPGTRLLVL.

Regarding this clonotype: A read error may explain this, as a much larger clone is one base away. This chain joins TRBV28 and TRBJ1-2, with a tentative D call TRBD1 (6 bases). CDR1 is MDHEN, CDR2 SYDVKM, per germline. The CDR3 has 15 amino acids. CDR3 sequence: CASSFSAGGGYGCTF. The CDR3 nucleotides read TGTGCCAGCAGTTTTTCGGCAGGCGGGGGCTATGGCTGCACCTTC.

The table lists this clonotype with many counts. V gene TRBV7-9 combines with J gene TRBJ1-2; no clear D. This CDR3 region has 16 residues. V lost 5 bases to trimming and J lost 4 bases, with 20 bases between them. CDR1 and CDR2 from the germline V gene are SEHNR and FQNEAQ (reference sequence). The CDR3 coding sequence is TGTGCCAGCAGCCCCACAGAAATCCAAGAGTCCTATGGCTACACCTTC. Protein sequence: CASSPTEIQESYGYTF.

The chain recombines TRBV5-1 with TRBJ1-1, with 7 bases fitting TRBD1. In germline, CDR1 is SGHRS, CDR2 YFSETQ. With V trimmed by 4 bases and J by 11 bases, 14 bases remained unmatched. The CDR3 extends over 14 amino acids. CDR3 sequence reads: CASSVGTAREGAFF. CDR3 DNA: TGCGCCAGCAGCGTGGGGACAGCCCGCGAAGGGGCTTTCTTT.

Ten or more counts support this clonotype. The V call is TRBV20-1, the J call TRBJ2-6; 8 nucleotides align to TRBD1. CDR1 and CDR2 from the germline V gene are DFQATT and SNEGSKA (reference sequence). V shed 6 bases and J 2 bases; nucleotides not matched to a gene: 12. The CDR3 is made up of 17 amino acids. The CDR3 DNA follows: TGCAGTGCCCAGGGACAGGCGATCTCGACTGGGGCCAACGTCCTGACTTTC. This codes for CSAQGQAISTGANVLTF.

This clonotype was picked up many times. This chain joins TRBV7-8 and TRBJ2-3; D gene uncertain. V was clipped by 5 bases and J by 0 bases, with 12 bases between them. This CDR3 region has 15 residues. Germline CDR1 SGHVS, CDR2 FQNEAQ. DNA of the CDR3: TGTGCCAGCAGCCAAACTCCCAGGAGCACAGATACGCAGTATTTT. This encodes CASSQTPRSTDTQYF.

The gene calls are TRBV15 and TRBJ2-7; a weak D match, TRBD1 (6 bases). The CDR3 length is 13 residues. Deletions cut 3 bases from V and 4 bases from J, with 10 bases between. CDR1 LNHNV and CDR2 YYDKDF come from the germline V gene (reference sequence). DNA of the CDR3: TGTGCCACCAGCAGGGGACAAATTTACGAGCAGTACTTC. Translated: CATSRGQIYEQYF. The entire variable domain, with the rest obtained from reference TRBV15 and TRBJ2-7, is as follows: DAMVIQNPRYQVTQFGKPVTLSCSQTLNHNVMYWYQQKSSQAPKLLFHYYDKDFNNEADTPDNFQSRRPNTSFCFLDIRSPGLGDTAMYLCATSRGQIYEQYFGPGTRLTVT.

This clonotype was counted a single time. Being one base from a much bigger clone, this may be a read error. The V call is TRBV7-9, the J call TRBJ2-7, with D perhaps being TRBD1 or TRBD2 (5 bases each). CDR1 and CDR2 from the germline V gene are SEHNR and FQNEAQ (reference sequence). V was clipped by 6 bases and J by 1 base, with 13 bases between them. The CDR3 totals 14 residues. CDR3 nucleotide sequence: TGTGCCAGCAGACCGGTTGGGGGATCCTACGAGCAGTACTTC. It translates to CASRPVGGSYEQYF.

This clonotype was detected ten times or more. The chain recombines TRBV3-1 with TRBJ2-1; no reliable D call. The germline V gene has CDR1 LGHDT and CDR2 YNNKEL (reference sequence). This CDR3 is built from 14 residues. The germline V and J ends were trimmed by 1 base and 8 bases, with 12 bases remaining between them. For the CDR3, the DNA is TGTGCCAGCAGCCAAGTTCGGCCCCAGCATGAGCAGTTCTTC. Protein product: CASSQVRPQHEQFF.

A word on this clonotype: One junction end disagrees with the germline gene, perhaps due to a read error. V usage is TRBV27 and J usage is TRBJ1-6, with D hard to call. The germline CDR1 and CDR2 sequences are MNHEY and SMNVEV (reference sequence). The CDR3 has 13 residues. The CDR3 loop reads CTSSPTSSSPLHF. The CDR3 region has the DNA TGTACCAGCAGTCCCACTTCGAGTTCACCCCTCCACTTT.

This clonotype came up a few times. The rearrangement joins TRBV7-8 to TRBJ2-7; TRBD1 matches at 8 bases. The CDR3 has 15 residues. The germline V gene encodes CDR1 SGHVS and CDR2 FQNEAQ. V was clipped by 4 bases and J by 4 bases; unmatched bases: 9. In DNA form, the CDR3 reads TGTGCCAGCAGCTCCTCGACAGGGGATCTTTACGAGCAGTACTTC. Its protein is CASSSSTGDLYEQYF.

This clonotype came up a few times. The rearrangement joins TRBV15 to TRBJ1-1, with TRBD1 matching 7 bases. Germline values: CDR1 LNHNV, CDR2 YYDKDF (reference sequence). The V gene end was trimmed by 7 bases and the J gene end by 2 bases; junction bases not matched to a gene: 4. There are 13 residues in the CDR3. The chain's CDR3 is CATKQGINTEAFF. The CDR3 DNA reads TGTGCCACCAAACAGGGGATTAACACTGAAGCTTTCTTT.

The CDR3 DNA reads TGTGCCAGCAGCGCATGGGGGACTAGCACAGATACGCAGTATTTT. This codes for CASSAWGTSTDTQYF. The rearrangement links TRBV9 to TRBJ2-3, with D possibly TRBD2 on 6 matching bases. Trimming took off 3 bases at V and 0 bases at J, with 11 bases between the two ends. This CDR3 comprises 15 residues. The germline V gene has CDR1 SGDLS and CDR2 YYNGEE.

The sample holds many counts of this clonotype. The genes are TRBV28 and TRBJ2-5; the D gene could be TRBD1 or TRBD2 (5 bases each). Trimming removed 8 bases from V and 2 bases from J, with 15 bases in between. The CDR3 has 14 amino acids. In germline, CDR1 is MDHEN, CDR2 SYDVKM. CDR3 nucleotide sequence: TGTGCCAGCTCGACCCGAGGGGTGCAAGAGACCCAGTACTTC. This codes for CASSTRGVQETQYF.

In its sample, this clonotype was seen many times. The chain combines TRBV20-1 with TRBJ2-7, with 14 bases fitting TRBD2. The CDR3 covers 19 residues. Looked up from germline, CDR1 is DFQATT and CDR2 is SNEGSKA (reference sequence). The V segment lost 5 bases and the J segment 0 bases; nucleotides outside the gene matches: 15. The CDR3: CSAPTPGLAGDTASYEQYF. The CDR3 nucleotides are TGCAGTGCTCCTACTCCGGGACTAGCGGGGGACACCGCCTCCTACGAGCAGTACTTC.

This clonotype came up a few times. The CDR3 coding sequence is TGTGCCAGTAGTACCACCTTGGGCAGGGGTGATGAGCAGTTCTTC. Protein: CASSTTLGRGDEQFF. The V and J genes are TRBV19 and TRBJ2-1; maybe TRBD1 (6 bases). Germline CDR1 and CDR2: LNHDA and SQIVND (reference sequence). Trimming took 4 bases from V and 8 from J, leaving 18 bases between them. CDR3 length equals 15 residues.

This clonotype came up many times. The chain joins TRBV6-5 to TRBJ1-2; a weak D match, TRBD1 (6 bases). The length of the CDR3 is 14 residues. V gave up 2 bases and J gave up 4 bases, with 11 bases separating them. CDR1 and CDR2 from the germline V gene are MNHEY and SVGAGI. This chain's CDR3 is CASSYRGAVYGYTF. The CDR3 nucleotides are TGTGCCAGCAGTTACCGGGGGGCAGTCTATGGCTACACCTTC.

This clonotype has just a few counts. The V gene is TRBV28, the J gene TRBJ1-6, with 8 bases aligning to TRBD1. The V gene end was trimmed by 8 bases and the J gene end by 8 bases; junction bases not matched to a gene: 17. Germline V gives CDR1 MDHEN, CDR2 SYDVKM. This CDR3 spans 17 amino acids. CDR3 in amino acids: CASGEWQGAPFYSPLHF. DNA for the CDR3: TGTGCCAGCGGAGAGTGGCAGGGGGCACCCTTCTATTCACCCCTCCACTTT.

This clonotype has ten or more counts. The rearrangement joins TRBV20-1 to TRBJ1-5; D is possibly TRBD1 (6 bases). Germline assignment: CDR1 DFQATT and CDR2 SNEGSKA (reference sequence). V was pared by 2 bases and J by 4 bases, with 12 bases between. The CDR3 loop spans 14 amino acids. CDR3 nucleotides: TGCAGTGCTAGACCCAGGGGATGGAATCAGCCCCAGCATTTT. Its protein is CSARPRGWNQPQHF.

This clonotype occurred once. The chain uses TRBV12-3 or TRBV12-4 and TRBJ2-2; 9 nucleotides align to TRBD1. Trimming cost V 4 bases and J 7 bases; bases outside gene matches: 7. CDR3 size: 15 residues. The CDR3 DNA reads as TGTGCCAGCAGTTGGGCCGGGACAGGGAGCGGGGAGCTGTTTTTT. As protein: CASSWAGTGSGELFF.